This TCR beta chain was recovered during a study of human T cells and chemical hapten exposure (dated by TCRdb to the early 2020s). Some background on the complete study: For sensitization, 2% DPC in acetone was applied to a roughly 2 cm by roughly 2 cm area of upper inner arm skin. Libraries were pooled for sequencing, and variation in per-sample TCR yields was attributed mainly to small differences in library volumes within the pool. Patch testing was done on the upper back using Finn chambers containing 0.01% DPC, and results were scored after 6 days according to International Contact Dermatitis Research Group standards. Blood for TCR sequencing was provided by twenty-nine alopecia patients at one to four time points (pre-sensitization, 2, 6 and 24 weeks). Peripheral blood TCR repertoire changes were tracked in vivo in alopecia patients during primary and secondary sensitization to the hapten diphenylcyclopropenone (DPC). Throughout the study period of around 25 weeks, patients also received therapeutic DPC doses to the scalp every week. Blood was sampled from patients pre-sensitization (week 0) and at 2, 6 and about 24 weeks after DPC sensitization. Most of the patients in the cohort were female, and the cohort covered alopecia areata with under or over 50% scalp involvement, alopecia totalis and alopecia universalis. General study outcomes and caveats: After repeated subsampling, changes were observed in the strength of the expansion versus patch-test correlation and in the threshold at which the correlation became significant. Alopecia, a presumed autoimmune disease, was present in all patients, so the immune response of the patients might differ from that of healthy individuals. No change with DPC sensitization was found in the number of TCRs above 1 in 1000 frequency, and no evidence of global repertoire structure alterations was found. A positive correlation was found between the number of PT1 expanded TCRs and patch test score, with significance reached at thresholds 8, 16 and 32 but not 4. Expanded TCRs formed significantly more large CDR3 similarity clusters than pre-sensitization or healthy control sets, consistent with antigen-driven responses.

V trim: 0 bases; J trim: 4 bases; unmatched bases: 10. The cysteine opens and the phenylalanine closes a CDR3 of 17 amino acids. Of all the DNA, just the CDR3 is kept, 51 bases in frame from base 1. CDR1 and CDR2 (MGHRA, YSYEKL) derive from the germline V gene. To prepare the library, RACE was applied. The reads were generated on a NextSeq 500. Library preparation attached unique molecular identifiers to individual cDNA molecules for quantitative, reproducible TCR counting. From each blood RNA sample, both TCR alpha and TCR beta chains were sequenced. In the paper's pipeline: A median of around 96,000 TCRs per sample was observed, with a range of about 20,000 to 690,600. The Decombinator software suite was used to annotate the V, J and CDR3 of the TCR reads. To make PS versus PT1 abundance plots, every sample was subsampled to the same number of TCRs (28,000). TCRs were defined as expanded if absent before sensitization and observed at least eight times at the 2-week time point. The public reads were run again by TCRdb, first through fastp at Q25 and then through MiXCR, and only productive beta chains were kept. Rows merge per CDR3 protein into single entries with the most common DNA and genes. The authors' filters were not applied to this entry. Recorded for this sample are under 75,000 distinct CDR3 sequences; 11% of them occurred a single time. The top ten clones comprise roughly 1.3% of the sample.

There are a few counts of this clonotype. Its antigen specificity is not known. Base-call qualities are not available, and no considerably larger clone is one nucleotide away. In light of the paper, this sample's time point label describes: patch test 3, about 24 weeks after DPC sensitization. The treatment or condition label here, explained by the study, means: therapeutic diphenylcyclopropenone sensitization with weekly scalp DPC. At each patch-test visit, blood was drawn before the patch test was applied. Eligible patients were aged 18 to 70, diagnosed with alopecia, deemed suitable for DPC therapy, and excluded if pregnant. Unfractionated whole blood was collected in Tempus Blood RNA tubes, and total RNA was extracted from that blood.

This receptor chain uses TRBV4-1 and TRBJ2-5; TRBD2 aligns with 8 central bases. The input for sequencing was whole blood, taken in connection with sensitization to the hapten diphenylcyclopropenone (DPC). This receptor was identified in a woman in her 50s with alopecia areata. Some clones in this sample may be carry-over from other donors' samples. The nucleotide sequence reads as follows: TGCGCCAGCAGCCAAGACCCTTTCTCCACTAGCGGAGAGACCCAGTACTTC. Its translation is CASSQDPFSTSGETQYF.